The 22 T cell receptor beta chains below all came from one sample that was sequenced in a study of neurological immune-mediated disorders. TCRdb called the 5' RACE reads again in MiXCR, with one record for every CDR3 protein. The sample has 90,000 to 150,000 distinct CDR3 sequences; more than 2.5% are singletons. Sequencing input: PBMCs. These receptors originate from a woman aged 30 to 39 with multiple sclerosis.

This clonotype has a count of ten or more. The V and J genes are TRBV5-1 and TRBJ2-5; either TRBD1 or TRBD2 may supply D (6 bases each). The length of the CDR3 is 16 residues. Trimming removed 1 base from V and 1 base from J, with 14 bases in between. Germline-derived CDR1 and CDR2 are SGHRS and YFSETQ. CDR3 nucleotides: TGCGCCAGCAGCTTGAGAGGGGGAGGTCTCCAAGAGACCCAGTACTTC. Amino acids: CASSLRGGGLQETQYF. The entire variable domain, with the rest obtained from reference TRBV5-1 and TRBJ2-5, is as follows: KAGVTQTPRYLIKTRGQQVTLSCSPISGHRSVSWYQQTPGQGLQFLFEYFSETQRNKGNFPGRFSGRQFSNSRSEMNVSTLELGDSALYLCASSLRGGGLQETQYFGPGTRLLVL.

This clonotype was picked up many times. The V and J genes are TRBV5-1 and TRBJ2-7; possibly TRBD1 for D (6 bases). Trimming cost V 3 bases and J 6 bases, with 16 bases left between them. This CDR3 spans 14 amino acids. Germline V CDR1 and CDR2: SGHRS, YFSETQ. The CDR3 nucleotides are TGCGCCAGCAGCTCCGGGACACGAGGCACCGAGCAGTACTTC. Protein product: CASSSGTRGTEQYF.

At least ten counts were recorded for this clonotype. The rearrangement uses TRBV6-5 and TRBJ2-7; D is ambiguous. From germline, CDR1 is MNHEY and CDR2 SVGAGI. Trimming pared 2 bases from V and 7 bases from J, leaving 9 bases between. The CDR3 has 12 amino acids. This CDR3 is CASSYVGSEQYF. The CDR3 nucleotides read TGTGCCAGCAGTTACGTTGGGTCGGAGCAGTACTTC.

This clonotype was detected many times. The rearrangement joins TRBV6-2 or TRBV6-3 to TRBJ1-2; no reliable D call. The CDR3 has 12 amino acids. Germline assignment: CDR1 MNHEY and CDR2 SVGEGT. Trimming pared 6 bases from V and 1 base from J, leaving 6 bases between. CDR3 in DNA: TGTGCCAGCAGCCTAAATAACTATGGCTACACCTTC. Residues: CASSLNNYGYTF.

Many counts were recorded for this clonotype. The chain couples TRBV20-1 to TRBJ1-1, with D unresolved. Germline values: CDR1 DFQATT, CDR2 SNEGSKA (reference sequence). Trimming removed 6 bases from V and 6 bases from J, with 8 bases in between. The CDR3 loop spans 10 amino acids. The CDR3 protein is CSAGSPEAFF. The CDR3 DNA sequence: TGCAGTGCCGGGAGCCCTGAAGCTTTCTTT.

At least ten counts were recorded for this clonotype. The CDR3 coding sequence is TGTGCCAGCCGGGGGGCGGAGAGCAATCAGCCCCAGCATTTT. Amino acid sequence: CASRGAESNQPQHF. The chain links TRBV6-6 to TRBJ1-5, with D perhaps matching TRBD1 (6 bases). V lost 8 bases to trimming and J lost 1 base, with 12 bases between them. The germline V gene encodes CDR1 MNHNY and CDR2 SVGAGI (reference sequence). There are 14 residues in the CDR3.

In its sample, this clonotype was seen many times. This chain links TRBV6-2 or TRBV6-3 with TRBJ2-1; 8 nucleotides line up with TRBD2. The CDR3 runs to 16 residues. Trimming at V came to 5 bases and at J to 2 bases, leaving 8 bases not matched to a gene. Germline V gives CDR1 MNHEY, CDR2 SVGEGT. The CDR3 bases are TGTGCCAGCAGTGGCACCGGGACTAGGGCCTACAATGAGCAGTTCTTC. The encoded protein is CASSGTGTRAYNEQFF.

This clonotype was detected ten times or more. This chain's CDR3 is CASRGSQGRTEAFF. The CDR3, as DNA: TGTGCCAGCAGGGGTTCCCAGGGAAGAACTGAAGCTTTCTTT. The chain has TRBV6-5 and TRBJ1-1; D possibly corresponds to TRBD1 (5 bases). This CDR3 is 14 amino acids long. V lost 6 bases and J 5 bases, leaving 16 bases between the germline ends. CDR1 and CDR2 from the germline V gene are MNHEY and SVGAGI.

This clonotype was seen only a few times. The chain uses TRBV5-6 and TRBJ1-1; 9 nucleotides line up with TRBD1. Germline loops: CDR1 SGHDT, CDR2 YYEEEE. This CDR3 region has 16 residues. The J segment lost 5 bases and the V segment lost 0 bases, leaving 8 bases of the junction unmatched. The CDR3 coding sequence is TGTGCCAGCAGCTTGGACACAGGGGGCGCGAGGACTGAAGCTTTCTTT. Residues: CASSLDTGGARTEAFF. Variable domain in full (rest from reference TRBV5-6 and TRBJ1-1): DAGVTQSPTHLIKTRGQQVTLRCSPKSGHDTVSWYQQALGQGPQFIFQYYEEEERQRGNFPDRFSGHQFPNYSSELNVNALLLGDSALYLCASSLDTGGARTEAFFGQGTRLTVV.

This clonotype was counted many times. J is TRBJ1-2 and V is TRBV27; 7 bases map to TRBD1. The CDR3 extends over 16 amino acids. Germline CDR1 reads MNHEY; CDR2 reads SMNVEV (reference sequence). The ends lost 5 bases at V and 0 bases at J; junction bases unmatched: 9. The CDR3 reads CASSPRTGSTNYGYTF. The CDR3 nucleotides read TGTGCCAGCAGTCCCCGGACAGGATCCACTAACTATGGCTACACCTTC.

This clonotype was recorded at least ten times. The chain recombines TRBV15 with TRBJ1-1, with no clear D. There are 13 residues in the CDR3. CDR1 and CDR2 from the germline V gene are LNHNV and YYDKDF (reference sequence). V was pared by 1 base and J by 4 bases, with 7 bases between. Here the CDR3 reads CATSRVGGTEAFF. The CDR3 bases are TGTGCCACCAGCAGAGTCGGAGGCACTGAAGCTTTCTTT.

Notes on this clonotype: The junction shows a germline mismatch at one end, possibly a read error. The chain is built from TRBV12-5 and TRBJ2-5; the D gene is possibly TRBD1 (7 bases). The germline gives CDR1 LGHNT, CDR2 FRNRAP. The CDR3 has 15 residues. CDR3 nucleotide sequence: TGTGCTAGTGGTGCGCGGGACAGCAGACAAGGGACCCAGTACTTC. Residues: CASGARDSRQGTQYF. Supplemented by reference TRBV12-5 and TRBJ2-5, the full variable domain reads DARVTQTPRHKVTEMGQEVTMRCQPILGHNTVFWYRQTMMQGLELLAYFRNRAPLDDSGMPKDRFSAEMPDATLATLKIQPSEPRDSAVYFCASGARDSRQGTQYFGPGTRLLVL.

This clonotype was detected ten times or more. The chain employs TRBV29-1 and TRBJ1-5, with 9 bases lining up with TRBD1. V was pared by 7 bases and J by 7 bases, with 11 bases of the junction left unmatched. In germline, CDR1 is SQVTM, CDR2 ANQGSEA. The CDR3 consists of 14 residues. CDR3 bases: TGCAGCGCAACCGGGACAGGGTTGGACCAGCCCCAGCATTTT. This sequence encodes CSATGTGLDQPQHF.

This clonotype was detected many times. The junction does not match germline at one end; this may be a read error. The chain has TRBV7-2 and TRBJ2-2; the D is unclear. In germline, CDR1 is SGHTA, CDR2 FQGNSA. The CDR3 extends over 15 amino acids. The CDR3 DNA reads as TGTGCCAGCAGCCTGGCCAAGGCGAACCCCGGGGAGCTGTTTTTT. Amino acids: CASSLAKANPGELFF.

This clonotype was detected many times. This rearrangement joins TRBV4-1 to TRBJ1-1; D unclear. The CDR3 length is 20 residues. V lost 2 bases and J 0 bases, leaving 25 bases between the germline ends. The germline V gene has CDR1 MGHRA and CDR2 YSYEKL. For the CDR3, the DNA is TGCGCCAGCAGCCAACGAACTTCCGGGCTACAAAGGTCCTTGAACACTGAAGCTTTCTTT. This codes for CASSQRTSGLQRSLNTEAFF.

Many counts were recorded for this clonotype. This sequence joins TRBV5-6 and TRBJ1-1, with a possible D match to TRBD1 (5 bases). Germline values: CDR1 SGHDT, CDR2 YYEEEE. The CDR3 has 14 residues. Trimming took off 0 bases at V and 0 bases at J, with 6 bases between the two ends. The CDR3 coding sequence is TGTGCCAGCAGCTTGGGGACAATGAACACTGAAGCTTTCTTT. Its protein product is CASSLGTMNTEAFF. The whole variable domain, filled in from reference TRBV5-6 and TRBJ1-1, reads DAGVTQSPTHLIKTRGQQVTLRCSPKSGHDTVSWYQQALGQGPQFIFQYYEEEERQRGNFPDRFSGHQFPNYSSELNVNALLLGDSALYLCASSLGTMNTEAFFGQGTRLTVV.

This clonotype came up many times. The chain recombines TRBV18 with TRBJ2-6; no reliable D call. The germline V gene encodes CDR1 KGHSH and CDR2 LQKENI. V shed 1 base and J shed 0 bases, with 7 bases lying between them. CDR3 length equals 16 residues. CDR3 loop: CASSPRLGSGANVLTF. DNA for the CDR3: TGTGCCAGCTCACCACGCTTGGGCTCTGGGGCCAACGTCCTGACTTTC. Combining the CDR3 with reference TRBV18 and TRBJ2-6 gives the whole variable domain NAGVMQNPRHLVRRRGQEARLRCSPMKGHSHVYWYRQLPEEGLKFMVYLQKENIIDESGMPKERFSAEFPKEGPSILRIQQVVRGDSAAYFCASSPRLGSGANVLTFGAGSRLTVL.

This clonotype appeared many times. This chain links TRBV20-1 with TRBJ2-6; no reliable D call. With 5 bases removed from V and 4 bases from J, the gap between germline ends came to 12 bases. Germline values: CDR1 DFQATT, CDR2 SNEGSKA (reference sequence). This CDR3 is 14 amino acids long. The CDR3 region has the DNA TGCAGTGCTCCCCCTGATGCAGGGGCCAACGTCCTGACTTTC. Translation: CSAPPDAGANVLTF.

This clonotype was seen repeatedly, ten times or more. The rearrangement links TRBV15 to TRBJ2-7; unclear D gene. Looked up from germline, CDR1 is LNHNV and CDR2 is YYDKDF (reference sequence). The germline V and J ends were trimmed by 1 base and 0 bases, with 10 bases remaining between them. The CDR3 length is 15 residues. CDR3 DNA sequence: TGTGCCACCAGCAGAGTAGTTGTCAGCTCCTACGAGCAGTACTTC. This encodes CATSRVVVSSYEQYF.

To note about this clonotype: A much larger clone lies a single base off, so this may be a read error. The gene calls are TRBV20-1 and TRBJ1-5; tentative D call: TRBD1 (5 bases). The CDR3 is made up of 15 amino acids. Germline V CDR1 and CDR2: DFQATT, SNEGSKA (reference sequence). The CDR3 nucleotides read TGCAGTGCTACCCAACTGGGCGGAGGGGATCAGCACCAGCATTTT. This encodes CSATQLGGGDQHQHF.

Within the sample, this clonotype is medium-sized. The CDR3 is CSASRKTGLYFEKLFF. Written as DNA, the CDR3 is TGCAGTGCTAGCCGAAAGACAGGGCTATACTTTGAAAAACTGTTTTTT. V and J are TRBV20-1 and TRBJ1-4; 7 positions agree with TRBD1. The V and J ends lost 3 bases and 7 bases, in that order; junction bases with no gene match: 14. CDR1 and CDR2 from the germline V gene are DFQATT and SNEGSKA (reference sequence). CDR3 length: 16 amino acids.

This clonotype was found many times. The chain employs TRBV7-2 and TRBJ2-7, with D possibly TRBD2 on 5 matching bases. The CDR3 loop spans 12 amino acids. Germline V CDR1 and CDR2: SGHTA, FQGNSA. Trimming took 5 bases from V and 0 from J, leaving 5 bases between them. The CDR3 reads CASSDYSYEQYF. Written as DNA, the CDR3 is TGTGCCAGCAGCGACTACTCCTACGAGCAGTACTTC.